The 15 T cell receptor beta chains given below trace back to one sample, sequenced in a study of blood T cell repertoires in COVID-19. The method was immunoSEQ multiplex PCR; TCRdb's version includes in-frame clones alone and lacks a portion of them. The table lists 200,000 or so clones, roughly 84% of them singletons, with around 7.5% in the top ten. Sequencing input: PBMCs or T cells enriched from blood (not recorded which). Receptors were obtained from a man between 35 and 55 years old who had recovered from COVID-19.

The V gene is TRBV19, the J gene TRBJ1-1; 8 bases agree with TRBD1. The J segment lost 7 bases and the V segment lost 5 bases, leaving 6 bases of the junction unmatched. Germline V lookup: CDR1 LNHDA, CDR2 SQIVND (reference sequence). The CDR3 has 13 amino acids. CDR3 in DNA: TGTGCCAGTAGTCCCCAGGGGGCAGGTGAAGCTTTCTTT. The encoded protein is CASSPQGAGEAFF.

This chain uses TRBV6-5 with TRBJ1-4, with 9 bases fitting TRBD1. After removal of 0 bases from V and 7 bases from J, the junction contained 3 bases not matched to a gene. Germline lookup yields CDR1 MNHEY and CDR2 SVGAGI. This CDR3 comprises 15 residues. DNA of the CDR3: TGTGCCAGCAGTTACTCCGGGACAGGGAGTGAAAAACTGTTTTTT. It translates to CASSYSGTGSEKLFF.

The chain has TRBV7-9 and TRBJ2-7; D call uncertain. The CDR3 has 16 residues. Germline CDR1 SEHNR, CDR2 FQNEAQ (reference sequence). The germline V and J ends were trimmed by 5 bases and 2 bases, with 19 bases remaining between them. CDR3 residues: CASSQIPGTDAYEQYF. The CDR3 bases are TGTGCCAGCAGCCAAATACCCGGTACAGACGCCTACGAGCAGTACTTC.

This clone was picked up a small number of times. The chain couples TRBV7-2 to TRBJ2-1; D perhaps matches TRBD1 (8 bases). CDR3 length: 18 amino acids. CDR1 is SGHTA, CDR2 FQGNSA, per germline. The ends were cut back, 5 bases at V and 7 bases at J, with 27 bases in the middle. The CDR3 nucleotides are TGTGCCAGCAGCCCCAATTGGGGAGGCGGACAGGGAGGGAATGAGCAGTTCTTC. Translated: CASSPNWGGGQGGNEQFF.

V usage is TRBV5-4 and J usage is TRBJ1-2; D gene uncertain. Germline V lookup: CDR1 SGHNT, CDR2 YYREEE (reference sequence). CDR3 length: 12 amino acids. Trimming removed 3 bases from V and 8 bases from J, with 11 bases in between. The CDR3: CASSSNSGGYTF. The CDR3 nucleotides are TGTGCCAGCAGCTCCAACTCGGGAGGCTACACCTTC.

The chain joins TRBV5-8 to TRBJ1-1; D ambiguous. V lost 6 bases and J lost 12, with 18 bases in between. From germline, CDR1 is SGHTS and CDR2 YDEGEE. The CDR3 has 12 amino acids. CDR3 coding DNA: TGTGCCAGCACCTCCCTTCTCAGGTTACCTTTCTTT. Residues: CASTSLLRLPFF.

The chain joins TRBV28 to TRBJ1-5; 7 nucleotides align to TRBD1. Germline loops: CDR1 MDHEN, CDR2 SYDVKM. The CDR3 spans 16 residues. The V and J ends lost 3 bases and 6 bases, in that order; junction bases with no gene match: 11. CDR3 residues: CASSFQTRGRIQPQHF. CDR3 nucleotide sequence: TGTGCCAGCAGTTTCCAGACGAGGGGGCGGATTCAGCCCCAGCATTTT.

The rearrangement uses TRBV2 and TRBJ1-5, with 8 bases identical to TRBD1. The germline gives CDR1 SNHLY, CDR2 FYNNEI. The CDR3 length is 14 residues. Trimming removed 4 bases from V and 6 bases from J; junction bases left unmatched: 5. CDR3 nucleotides: TGTGCCAGCAGTGCAGGGGGCGGAAGTCAGCCCCAGCATTTT. Translating gives CASSAGGGSQPQHF.

The CDR3 reads CASSLARAGVQPQHF. The CDR3, as DNA: TGTGCCAGCAGCTTGGCCCGGGCAGGGGTTCAGCCCCAGCATTTT. The genes are TRBV5-8 and TRBJ1-5; D perhaps matches TRBD1 (6 bases). The CDR3 sequence is 15 residues long. Per the germline V gene, CDR1 is SGHTS and CDR2 is YDEGEE. V lost 0 bases to trimming and J lost 6 bases, with 13 bases between them.

Written as DNA, the CDR3 is TGTGCCAGCAGCGTAGTTCCGGACTACAACTATGGCTACACCTTC. It codes for CASSVVPDYNYGYTF. V and J are TRBV9 and TRBJ1-2; D remains unclear. Germline assignment: CDR1 SGDLS and CDR2 YYNGEE. V lost 0 bases to trimming and J lost 2 bases, with 11 bases between them. The CDR3 spans 15 residues.

The J gene is TRBJ1-6, the V gene TRBV9; D unclear. V dropped 0 bases and J dropped 7 bases, with 14 bases sitting between them. CDR3 length: 16 residues. The germline V gene has CDR1 SGDLS and CDR2 YYNGEE. CDR3 protein: CASSVEADPRNSPLHF. For the CDR3, the DNA is TGTGCCAGCAGCGTAGAGGCAGATCCGAGGAATTCACCCCTCCACTTT.

There are a few counts of this clone. The chain is built from TRBV28 and TRBJ2-6; a weak D match, TRBD2 (6 bases). Germline assignment: CDR1 MDHEN and CDR2 SYDVKM. The CDR3 is 17 amino acids. The V and J ends lost 3 bases and 2 bases respectively, with 14 bases between them. The CDR3 DNA sequence: TGTGCCAGCAGTTTCCCCCTCCCGGGGGCTGGGGCCAACGTCCTGACTTTC. Protein product: CASSFPLPGAGANVLTF.

This clone has just a few counts. V is TRBV5-4 and J is TRBJ1-3; 7 bases match TRBD1. V shed 4 bases, J shed 6 bases, and the junction held 10 bases outside the gene matches. The CDR3 consists of 15 residues. From germline, CDR1 is SGHNT and CDR2 YYREEE (reference sequence). The CDR3 nucleotides are TGTGCCAGCAGCCCCGGCCCAACAGGGGAAAACACCATATATTTT. It encodes CASSPGPTGENTIYF.

The chain recombines TRBV14 with TRBJ2-5; 7 nucleotides line up with TRBD2. Germline V gene data show CDR1 as SGHDN and CDR2 as FVKESK. The CDR3 extends over 16 amino acids. V shed 5 bases, J shed 0 bases, and the junction held 9 bases outside the gene matches. The CDR3 DNA sequence: TGTGCCAGCAGCAGACCGCGGGGAGGGAACCAAGAGACCCAGTACTTC. Its protein is CASSRPRGGNQETQYF.

V usage is TRBV5-4 and J usage is TRBJ2-2; TRBD2 aligns across 7 bases. With V trimmed by 3 bases and J by 1 base, 6 bases remained unmatched. This CDR3 is built from 16 residues. Germline lookup yields CDR1 SGHNT and CDR2 YYREEE (reference sequence). In nucleotides, the CDR3 is TGTGCCAGCAGCTCTGGTGGGGGGGTGAACACCGGGGAGCTGTTTTTT. Its protein is CASSSGGGVNTGELFF.